This TCR beta chain was sequenced for a study of CD8+ T cells in alopecia areata. Extracted RNA was reverse transcribed into cDNA, the sequencing template. Clones were read by immunoSEQ multiplex PCR, and TCRdb kept only the in-frame ones, dropping some. Here the sample spans about 210,000 clones, over 60% being singletons. Unmatched junction bases numbered 10, after V lost 6 bases and J lost 4 bases. Germline V lookup: CDR1 SNHLY, CDR2 FYNNEI. The CDR3 loop spans 15 amino acids. The study's findings and limits: The treated group had a single nonresponder, limiting CD8+ expansion-response conclusions. Scalp sequencing also captures normal skin's resident alphabeta T cells.

Noted treatment: oral pan-JAK inhibitor, 5-10 mg twice daily. Comment on this clone: The antigen is unknown.

The clonotype comes from a human donor with alopecia areata. The V and J genes are TRBV2 and TRBJ2-7, with 9 bases that match TRBD2. The specimen comprised CD4+ T cells sorted from blood, sampled at approximately week 42, from a patient treated with tofacitinib. The CDR3 loop reads CASRAPGLAKYEQYF. The CDR3 region has the DNA TGTGCCAGCAGGGCACCGGGACTAGCAAAGTACGAGCAGTACTTC. The whole variable domain, remainder taken from reference TRBV2 and TRBJ2-7, is EPEVTQTPSHQVTQMGQEVILRCVPISNHLYFYWYRQILGQKVEFLVSFYNNEISEKSEIFDDQFSVERPDGSNFTLKIRSTKLEDSAMYFCASRAPGLAKYEQYFGPGTRLTVT.